Shown below are 21 T cell receptor beta chains from a single sample sequenced in a study of response to subunit inactivated influenza vaccine (dated by TCRdb to between 2018 and 2020). Preparation of the library involved RT-PCR. The data were produced on an Illumina HiSeq 2500. Starting from the raw public reads, TCRdb applied fastp trimming at Q25, assembled clones with MiXCR and retained in-frame beta chains. Here each entry gathers all rows of one CDR3 protein and keeps the most common genes and DNA. The sample data list 530,000 or so distinct CDR3 sequences, and approximately 15% of these were observed just once. 8.5% to 14% of the sample is held by the ten biggest clonotypes. Sequencing was performed on PBMCs from blood, taken approximately 12 days after vaccination. The receptors here all came from a man in his forties or fifties who received an inactivated influenza vaccine. Donor details come from another sample of the same person, matched by shared clones.

This clonotype came up a few times. The chain joins TRBV29-1 to TRBJ1-1, with D possibly being TRBD1 (5 bases). The germline gives CDR1 SQVTM, CDR2 ANQGSEA. This CDR3 comprises 12 residues. Between the trimmed V and J ends, which lost 7 bases and 2 bases, there was a span of 11 bases. The CDR3 is CSAATDNTEAFF. The CDR3 nucleotides read TGCAGCGCCGCGACAGATAACACTGAAGCTTTCTTT.

Written as DNA, the CDR3 is TGTGCCAGCAGCCCACGGGGGGGAGCCAAAAACATTCAGTACTTC. Encoded protein: CASSPRGGAKNIQYF. V usage is TRBV7-2 and J usage is TRBJ2-4; 8 positions agree with TRBD2. Per germline, CDR1 SGHTA and CDR2 FQGNSA. The length of the CDR3 is 15 residues. Trimming removed 5 bases from V and 0 bases from J; junction bases left unmatched: 3.

This chain uses TRBV11-2 with TRBJ1-4; weak D call: TRBD1 (6 bases). Trimming removed 1 base at V and 5 bases at J, with 11 bases between. This CDR3 contains 15 residues. Germline lookup yields CDR1 SGHAT and CDR2 FQNNGV. This chain's CDR3 is CASSLVWGTNEKLFF. The CDR3 bases are TGTGCCAGCAGCTTAGTATGGGGGACAAATGAAAAACTGTTTTTT.

This clonotype was counted only a few times. The chain joins TRBV28 to TRBJ1-2; D is unresolved. V lost 6 bases and J lost 5, with 13 bases in between. Germline CDR1 is MDHEN and CDR2 is SYDVKM. The CDR3 spans 13 residues. The CDR3 here is CASSTRYGYGYTF. In DNA, the CDR3 is TGTGCCAGCAGCACCCGATATGGGTATGGCTACACCTTC.

The sample holds a few counts of this clonotype. This chain links TRBV28 with TRBJ1-6; tentatively, D is TRBD1 (5 bases). CDR3 length: 16 amino acids. Germline V gene sequence: CDR1 MDHEN, CDR2 SYDVKM. V dropped 5 bases and J dropped 4 bases, with 15 bases sitting between them. CDR3 DNA sequence: TGTGCCAGCAGTGCAGGGCCAACTCCTTATAATTCACCCCTCCACTTT. Translating it yields CASSAGPTPYNSPLHF.

J is TRBJ1-2 and V is TRBV7-9, with no clear D. CDR3 length: 15 amino acids. CDR1 is SEHNR and CDR2 is FQNEAQ in the germline V gene (reference sequence). V was clipped by 0 bases and J by 3 bases, with 11 bases between them. The CDR3 reads CASSLAPEPYYGYTF. The DNA of the CDR3 is TGTGCCAGCAGCTTAGCCCCCGAGCCCTACTATGGCTACACCTTC.

CDR3 residues: CATSSRSGAGNIQYF. CDR3 sequence (DNA): TGTGCCACCAGCAGTAGATCAGGGGCTGGGAACATTCAGTACTTC. The chain employs TRBV15 and TRBJ2-4; D perhaps matches TRBD1 (6 bases). Germline lookup yields CDR1 LNHNV and CDR2 YYDKDF (reference sequence). This CDR3 spans 15 amino acids. Trimming stripped 3 bases from V and 7 bases from J, with 16 bases between.

This clonotype was counted a few times. This CDR3 is CASKGTGVSQPQHF. CDR3 nucleotides: TGTGCCAGTAAGGGGACAGGGGTGAGTCAGCCCCAGCATTTT. This chain links TRBV19 with TRBJ1-5; 10 bases fit TRBD1. Germline assignment: CDR1 LNHDA and CDR2 SQIVND (reference sequence). Trimming removed 7 bases from V and 6 bases from J; junction bases left unmatched: 6. The CDR3 sequence is 14 residues long.

This clonotype was observed many times. This chain connects TRBV6-5 to TRBJ2-5; D is ambiguous. CDR3 length equals 17 residues. The ends were cut back, 0 bases at V and 5 bases at J, with 19 bases in the middle. CDR1 and CDR2 (germline): MNHEY, SVGAGI. The CDR3 nucleotides are TGTGCCAGCAGTTACTCGATAGGCTTCTTATTCGTGGAGACCCAGTACTTC. This codes for CASSYSIGFLFVETQYF.

The table lists this clonotype with a few counts. This chain links TRBV29-1 with TRBJ2-3; no clear D gene. Germline-derived CDR1 and CDR2 are SQVTM and ANQGSEA. Trimming cost V 2 bases and J 6 bases, with 12 bases left between them. This CDR3 region has 13 residues. The CDR3 protein is CSVEFRLQDTQYF. In DNA, the CDR3 is TGCAGCGTTGAATTTAGGCTTCAGGATACGCAGTATTTT.

The chain recombines TRBV6-1 with TRBJ2-5, with TRBD2 as a possible D gene (6 bases). The CDR3 loop spans 13 amino acids. V shed 6 bases and J shed 7 bases, with 15 bases lying between them. Germline V gene sequence: CDR1 MNHNS, CDR2 SASEGT. The CDR3 sequence: CASSGTRYGTQYF. CDR3 DNA: TGTGCCAGCAGCGGGACTCGTTATGGGACCCAGTACTTC.

This clonotype showed up just a few times. The chain joins TRBV6-1 to TRBJ1-1; tentatively, D is TRBD1 (5 bases). CDR1 MNHNS and CDR2 SASEGT come from the germline V gene. The CDR3 spans 15 residues. V was cut by 3 bases and J by 3 bases, with 14 bases left in between. The CDR3 region is CASSEYRAGDTEAFF. The CDR3 DNA follows: TGTGCCAGCAGTGAGTACAGAGCGGGGGACACTGAAGCTTTCTTT.

The chain combines TRBV5-6 with TRBJ2-7; D is unclear. The CDR3 is 13 amino acids. Trimming cost V 1 base and J 3 bases, with 8 bases left between them. CDR1 and CDR2 from the germline V gene are SGHDT and YYEEEE. The CDR3 sequence is CASSLIGYYEQYF. The CDR3, as DNA: TGTGCCAGCAGCTTGATCGGGTACTACGAGCAGTACTTC.

This clonotype was seen a few times. The chain has TRBV10-3 and TRBJ2-1; TRBD1 matches 12 bases. V dropped 10 bases and J dropped 5; count of bases not matched to a gene: 9. This CDR3 region has 15 residues. The germline gives CDR1 ENHRY, CDR2 SYGVKD. The CDR3 nucleotides are TGTGCCACCGACCGCAGGGACAGGGGGCACAATGAGCAGTTCTTC. This encodes CATDRRDRGHNEQFF.

In its sample, this clonotype was seen many times. The J gene is TRBJ2-5, the V gene TRBV7-2; 8 bases are a match to TRBD2. V shed 4 bases and J 1 base; nucleotides not matched to a gene: 5. In germline, CDR1 is SGHTA, CDR2 FQGNSA. CDR3 length equals 15 residues. DNA for the CDR3: TGTGCCAGCAGCTCCCTAGCGGGCTTCCAAGAGACCCAGTACTTC. This gives the protein CASSSLAGFQETQYF. The whole variable domain, remainder taken from reference TRBV7-2 and TRBJ2-5, is GAGVSQSPSNKVTEKGKDVELRCDPISGHTALYWYRQSLGQGLEFLIYFQGNSAPDKSGLPSDRFSAERTGGSVSTLTIQRTQQEDSAVYLCASSSLAGFQETQYFGPGTRLLVL.

V and J are TRBV20-1 and TRBJ2-7, with 7 bases matching TRBD1. This CDR3 has 13 residues. From germline, CDR1 is DFQATT and CDR2 SNEGSKA (reference sequence). V gave up 2 bases and J gave up 2 bases; unmatched junction bases: 3. CDR3: CSARTTGTYEQYF. CDR3 coding DNA: TGCAGTGCTAGAACGACAGGGACCTACGAGCAGTACTTC.

This clonotype occurred once. The chain couples TRBV7-2 to TRBJ2-1; TRBD1 matches at 8 bases. Germline CDR1 and CDR2: SGHTA and FQGNSA. The V and J ends lost 4 bases and 6 bases, in that order; junction bases with no gene match: 8. This CDR3 is 15 amino acids long. CDR3 sequence: CASSSGQGLFNEQFF. The CDR3 bases are TGTGCCAGCAGCTCCGGACAGGGTCTGTTCAATGAGCAGTTCTTC. Full variable domain (outside the CDR3, taken from reference TRBV7-2 and TRBJ2-1): GAGVSQSPSNKVTEKGKDVELRCDPISGHTALYWYRQSLGQGLEFLIYFQGNSAPDKSGLPSDRFSAERTGGSVSTLTIQRTQQEDSAVYLCASSSGQGLFNEQFFGPGTRLTVL.

V gene TRBV9 combines with J gene TRBJ2-5; 7 positions match TRBD2. The CDR3 has 13 residues. Germline V gene lookup returns CDR1 SGDLS and CDR2 YYNGEE. J gave up 2 bases and V 5 bases, and 3 bases lay outside the gene matches. The chain's CDR3 is CASRGAGQETQYF. CDR3 sequence (DNA): TGTGCCAGCAGAGGAGCGGGACAAGAGACCCAGTACTTC.

This clonotype was counted only a few times. V is TRBV5-1 and J is TRBJ1-1, with D tentatively TRBD1 (5 bases). Per germline, CDR1 SGHRS and CDR2 YFSETQ. This CDR3 is built from 13 residues. V lost 1 base to trimming and J lost 4 bases, with 8 bases between them. In nucleotides, the CDR3 is TGCGCCAGCAGCTTGTGGCAGGGCACTGAAGCTTTCTTT. Translated, it gives CASSLWQGTEAFF.

Ten or more counts support this clonotype. The chain joins TRBV6-6 to TRBJ2-2; the D is unclear. This CDR3 comprises 13 residues. V lost 5 bases and J 6 bases, leaving 10 bases between the germline ends. Germline CDR1 reads MNHNY; CDR2 reads SVGAGI (reference sequence). Here the CDR3 DNA reads TGTGCCAGCAGTCCTATAGAAGCCGGGGAGCTGTTTTTT. Encoded protein: CASSPIEAGELFF.

This clonotype was counted a few times. The chain has TRBV7-9 and TRBJ1-2; TRBD1 is a possible D gene (5 bases). CDR3 length: 17 amino acids. Looked up from germline, CDR1 is SEHNR and CDR2 is FQNEAQ (reference sequence). V shed 5 bases and J shed 2 bases, with 21 bases lying between them. CDR3 region: CASSRVMTETPNYGYTF. CDR3 nucleotides: TGTGCCAGCAGCAGGGTTATGACAGAGACGCCCAACTATGGCTACACCTTC.